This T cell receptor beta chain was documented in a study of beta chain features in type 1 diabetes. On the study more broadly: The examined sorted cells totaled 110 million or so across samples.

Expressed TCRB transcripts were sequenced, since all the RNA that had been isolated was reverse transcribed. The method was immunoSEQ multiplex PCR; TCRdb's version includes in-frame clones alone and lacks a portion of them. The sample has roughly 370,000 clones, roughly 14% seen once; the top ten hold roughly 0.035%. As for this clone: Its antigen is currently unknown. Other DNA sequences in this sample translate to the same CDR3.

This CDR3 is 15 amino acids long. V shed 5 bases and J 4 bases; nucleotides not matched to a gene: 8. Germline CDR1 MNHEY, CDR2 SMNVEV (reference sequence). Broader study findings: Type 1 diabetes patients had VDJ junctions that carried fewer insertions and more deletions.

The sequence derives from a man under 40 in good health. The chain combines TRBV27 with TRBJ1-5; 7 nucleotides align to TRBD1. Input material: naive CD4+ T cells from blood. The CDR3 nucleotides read TGTGCCAGCAGTCAACGACAGGGTCGGAATCAGCCCCAGCATTTT. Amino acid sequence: CASSQRQGRNQPQHF.